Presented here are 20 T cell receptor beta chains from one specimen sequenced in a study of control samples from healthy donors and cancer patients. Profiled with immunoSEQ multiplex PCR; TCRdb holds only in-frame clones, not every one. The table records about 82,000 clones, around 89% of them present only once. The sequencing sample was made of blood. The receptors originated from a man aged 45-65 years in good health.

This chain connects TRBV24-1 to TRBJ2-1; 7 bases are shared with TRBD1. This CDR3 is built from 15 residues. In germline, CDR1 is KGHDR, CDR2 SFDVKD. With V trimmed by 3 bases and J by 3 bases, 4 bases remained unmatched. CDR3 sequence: CATSDSRDSYNEQFF. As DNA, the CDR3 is TGTGCCACCAGTGATAGCCGGGACAGCTACAATGAGCAGTTCTTC.

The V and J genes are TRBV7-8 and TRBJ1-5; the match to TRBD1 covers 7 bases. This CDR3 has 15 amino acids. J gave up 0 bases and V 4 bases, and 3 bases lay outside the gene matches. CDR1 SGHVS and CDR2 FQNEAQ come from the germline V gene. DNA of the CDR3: TGTGCCAGCAGCTCCGACAGGGTTAGCAATCAGCCCCAGCATTTT. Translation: CASSSDRVSNQPQHF.

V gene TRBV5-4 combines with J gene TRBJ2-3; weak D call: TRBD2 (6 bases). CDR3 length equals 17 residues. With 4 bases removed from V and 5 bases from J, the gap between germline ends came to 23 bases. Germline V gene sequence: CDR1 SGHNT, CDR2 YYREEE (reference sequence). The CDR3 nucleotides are TGTGCCAGCAGCCTCAGACTAGGTCCGAGACAGCGAGATACGCAGTATTTT. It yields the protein CASSLRLGPRQRDTQYF. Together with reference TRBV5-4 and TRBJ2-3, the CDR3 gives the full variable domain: ETGVTQSPTHLIKTRGQQVTLRCSSQSGHNTVSWYQQALGQGPQFIFQYYREEENGRGNFPPRFSGLQFPNYSSELNVNALELDDSALYLCASSLRLGPRQRDTQYFGPGTRLTVL.

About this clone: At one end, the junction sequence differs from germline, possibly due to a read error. CDR3 in DNA: TGTGCTAGCAGCTCCGACCGAAGCACCGGGGAGCTGTTTTTT. Translated, it gives CASSSDRSTGELFF. The chain joins TRBV7-7 to TRBJ2-2, with D unresolved. Per germline, CDR1 SSHAT and CDR2 FNYEAQ (reference sequence). The CDR3 is 14 residues long.

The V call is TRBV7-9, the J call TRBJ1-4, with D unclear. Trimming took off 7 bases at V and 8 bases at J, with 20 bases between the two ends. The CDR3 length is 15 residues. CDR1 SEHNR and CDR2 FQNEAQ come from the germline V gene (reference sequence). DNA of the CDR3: TGTGCCAGCACCCGACCCGGGGAGGGTAAGGAAAAACTGTTTTTT. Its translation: CASTRPGEGKEKLFF.

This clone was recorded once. CDR3 sequence reads: CASSGFEQFF. The CDR3 coding sequence is TGTGCCAGCAGCGGGTTTGAGCAGTTCTTC. V is TRBV9 and J is TRBJ2-1; D gene ambiguous. The CDR3 totals 10 residues. CDR1 is SGDLS, CDR2 YYNGEE, per germline. Trimming shortened V by 3 bases and J by 9 bases, and 4 bases separated the two germline ends.

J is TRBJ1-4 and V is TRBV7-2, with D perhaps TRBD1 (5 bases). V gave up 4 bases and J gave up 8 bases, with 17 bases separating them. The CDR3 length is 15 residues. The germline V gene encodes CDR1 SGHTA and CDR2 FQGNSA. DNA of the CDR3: TGTGCCAGCAGCTCCACCAGGGTAGGGCCCGAAAAACTGTTTTTT. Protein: CASSSTRVGPEKLFF.

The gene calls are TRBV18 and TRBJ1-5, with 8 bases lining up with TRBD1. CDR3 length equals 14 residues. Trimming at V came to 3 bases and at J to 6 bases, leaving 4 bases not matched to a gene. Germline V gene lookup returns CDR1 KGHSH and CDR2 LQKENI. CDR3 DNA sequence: TGTGCCAGCTCACCGACAGGGGAGGGTCAGCCCCAGCATTTT. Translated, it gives CASSPTGEGQPQHF.

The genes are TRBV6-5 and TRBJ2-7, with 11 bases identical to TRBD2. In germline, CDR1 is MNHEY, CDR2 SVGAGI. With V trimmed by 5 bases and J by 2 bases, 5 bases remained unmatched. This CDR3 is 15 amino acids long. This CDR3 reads CASSQLAGATYEQYF. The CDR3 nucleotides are TGTGCCAGCAGTCAACTAGCGGGGGCCACCTACGAGCAGTACTTC.

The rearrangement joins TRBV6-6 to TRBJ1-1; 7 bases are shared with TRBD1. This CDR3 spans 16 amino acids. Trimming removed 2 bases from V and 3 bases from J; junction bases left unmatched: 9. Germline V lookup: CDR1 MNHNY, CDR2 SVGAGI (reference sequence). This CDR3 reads CASSYGRGVTDTEAFF. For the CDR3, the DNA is TGTGCCAGCAGTTACGGCAGGGGGGTGACTGACACTGAAGCTTTCTTT.

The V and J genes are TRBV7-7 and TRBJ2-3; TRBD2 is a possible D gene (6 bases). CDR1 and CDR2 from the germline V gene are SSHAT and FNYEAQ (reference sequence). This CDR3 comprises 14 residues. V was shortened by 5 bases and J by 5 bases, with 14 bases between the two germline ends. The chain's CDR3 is CASSPGLTGDTQYF. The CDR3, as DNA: TGTGCCAGCAGCCCGGGACTCACAGGAGATACGCAGTATTTT.

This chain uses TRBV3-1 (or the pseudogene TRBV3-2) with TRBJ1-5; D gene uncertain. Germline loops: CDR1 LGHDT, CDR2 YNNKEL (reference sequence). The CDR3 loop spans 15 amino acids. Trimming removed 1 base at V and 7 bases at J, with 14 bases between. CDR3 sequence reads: CASSQGSTTRQPQHF. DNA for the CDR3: TGTGCCAGCAGCCAAGGGTCGACCACCAGACAGCCCCAGCATTTT.

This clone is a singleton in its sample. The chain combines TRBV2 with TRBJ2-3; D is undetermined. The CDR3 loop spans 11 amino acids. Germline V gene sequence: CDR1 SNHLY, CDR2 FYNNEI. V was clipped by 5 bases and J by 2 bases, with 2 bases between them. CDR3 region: CASSFTDTQYF. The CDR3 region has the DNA TGTGCCAGCAGTTTCACAGATACGCAGTATTTT.

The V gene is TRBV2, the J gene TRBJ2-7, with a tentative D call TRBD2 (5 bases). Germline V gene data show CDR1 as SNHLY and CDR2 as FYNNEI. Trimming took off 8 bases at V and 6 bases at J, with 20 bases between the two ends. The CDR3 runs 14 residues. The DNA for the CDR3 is TGTGCCAGCCGGGGAACCACGGCCGTGGCCGAGCAGTACTTC. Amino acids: CASRGTTAVAEQYF.

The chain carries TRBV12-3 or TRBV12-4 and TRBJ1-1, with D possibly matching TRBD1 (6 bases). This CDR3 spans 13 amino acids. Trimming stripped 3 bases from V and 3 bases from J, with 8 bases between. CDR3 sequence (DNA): TGTGCCAGCAGTTTGTCAGGGGACACTGAAGCTTTCTTT. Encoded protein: CASSLSGDTEAFF.

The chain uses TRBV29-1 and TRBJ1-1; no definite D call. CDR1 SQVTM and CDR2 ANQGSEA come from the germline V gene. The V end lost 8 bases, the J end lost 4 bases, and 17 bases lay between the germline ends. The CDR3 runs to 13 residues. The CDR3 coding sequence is TGCAGCTGGGCCCCCGGGCGGGGCACTGAAGCTTTCTTT. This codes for CSWAPGRGTEAFF.

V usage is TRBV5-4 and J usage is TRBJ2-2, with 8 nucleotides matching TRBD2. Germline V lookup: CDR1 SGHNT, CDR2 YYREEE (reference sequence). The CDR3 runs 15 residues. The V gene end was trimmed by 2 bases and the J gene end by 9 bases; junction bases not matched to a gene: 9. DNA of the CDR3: TGTGCCAGCAGCTTCGGACTAGCAGAGGAGCGGGAGCTGTTTTTT. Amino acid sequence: CASSFGLAEERELFF.

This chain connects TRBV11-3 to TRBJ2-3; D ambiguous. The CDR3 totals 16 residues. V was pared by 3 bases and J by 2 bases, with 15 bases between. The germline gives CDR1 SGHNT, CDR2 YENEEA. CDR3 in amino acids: CASSFRSHTSTDTQYF. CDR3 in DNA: TGTGCCAGCAGCTTTCGGAGCCACACCTCCACAGATACGCAGTATTTT.

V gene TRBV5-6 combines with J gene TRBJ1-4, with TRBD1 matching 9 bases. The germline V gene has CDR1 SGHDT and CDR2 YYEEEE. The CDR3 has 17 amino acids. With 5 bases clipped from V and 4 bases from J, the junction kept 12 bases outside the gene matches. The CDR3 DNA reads TGTGCCAGCAGGGATAACGGACAGGGGATTGGTAATGAAAAACTGTTTTTT. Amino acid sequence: CASRDNGQGIGNEKLFF.

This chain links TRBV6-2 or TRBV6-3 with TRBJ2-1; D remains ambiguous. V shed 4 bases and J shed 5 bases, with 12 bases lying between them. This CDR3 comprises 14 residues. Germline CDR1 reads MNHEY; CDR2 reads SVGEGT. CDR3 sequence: CASSSADGNNEQFF. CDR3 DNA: TGTGCCAGCAGTTCCGCGGACGGTAACAATGAGCAGTTCTTC.